The present TCR beta chain was sequenced within a study of T cell repertoires in cytomegalovirus infection. As for the study in general: Carrying CMV and the relevant HLA type showed in public TCR beta signatures. Study-wide findings and caveats: Individuals carrying CMV plus the relevant HLA were identified by cumulative frequency of public TCR beta families. Dominating the ex vivo response were TCR beta clonotypes that were CMV-specific and HLA-C-restricted.

The V and J ends lost 10 bases and 2 bases respectively, with 16 bases between them. Per germline, CDR1 SNHLY and CDR2 FYNNEI. CDR3 size: 14 residues. MiXCR was run by TCRdb on the reads, yielding one entry per CDR3 protein. The sample carries about 450,000 distinct CDR3 sequences, roughly a third recorded once. Regarding this clonotype: Its matching antigen is unknown.

This chain links TRBV2 with TRBJ2-3, with D possibly called TRBD1 or TRBD2 (5 bases each). The receptor comes from a human donor in good health (CMV status not recorded). Some clones in this sample may be carry-over from other donors' samples. Sequenced sample: PBMCs. CDR3 in amino acids: CATRSLGTTDTQYF. In nucleotides, the CDR3 is TGTGCCACCCGTTCGTTAGGGACCACAGATACGCAGTATTTT.